Listed below are T cell receptor beta chains from one sample, sequenced in a study of blood T cell repertoires in COVID-19. Libraries were prepared by immunoSEQ multiplex PCR; TCRdb keeps only in-frame clonotypes and omits some of them. This table holds 300,000 to 350,000 clones, roughly 86% found once. Sequencing used peripheral blood. The receptors stem from a man aged 25-40 years with COVID-19, enrolled during active disease. The CDR3 runs from the conserved cysteine through the conserved F or W. D genes are given only for firm matches.

V gene	D gene	J gene	CDR3 protein	CDR3 DNA
TRBV9	TRBD2	TRBJ2-6	CASSVGTSSGANVLTF	TGTGCCAGCAGCGTAGGGACTAGCTCTGGGGCCAACGTCCTGACTTTC
TRBV11-2	.	TRBJ2-1	CASSLQGPTFDNEQFF	TGTGCCAGCAGCCTGCAGGGGCCCACTTTCGACAATGAGCAGTTCTTC
TRBV11-2	TRBD1	TRBJ1-3	CASSLAPGTGLGNTIYF	TGTGCCAGCAGCTTGGCACCCGGGACAGGGTTGGGAAACACCATATATTTT
TRBV29-1	.	TRBJ1-2	CSVGPDTNYGYTF	TGCAGCGTTGGCCCCGACACTAACTATGGCTACACCTTC
TRBV30	TRBD2	TRBJ2-1	CAWISGSSYNEQFF	TGTGCCTGGATTAGCGGGAGTTCCTACAATGAGCAGTTCTTC
TRBV5-1	TRBD1	TRBJ2-3	CASSYGQGSTDTQYF	TGCGCCAGCAGCTACGGACAGGGGAGCACAGATACGCAGTATTTT
TRBV7-3	TRBD2	TRBJ2-1	CASSSHEAGGYNEQFF	TGTGCCAGCAGCTCCCATGAAGCGGGGGGGTACAATGAGCAGTTCTTC
TRBV7-9	.	TRBJ1-4	CASSSLDSNGEKLFF	TGTGCCAGCAGCTCTCTGGACTCAAACGGAGAAAAACTGTTTTTT
TRBV6-2/TRBV6-3	TRBD1	TRBJ1-1	CASSHDRGRRTEAFF	TGTGCCAGCAGCCACGACAGGGGGCGTAGGACTGAAGCTTTCTTT
TRBV5-6	.	TRBJ2-7	CASSLNGGRTYEQYF	TGTGCCAGCAGCTTGAACGGAGGAAGAACCTACGAGCAGTACTTC
TRBV27	TRBD2	TRBJ2-1	CASRLAGGYNEQFF	TGTGCCAGCAGACTAGCGGGGGGTTACAATGAGCAGTTCTTC
TRBV12-5	TRBD1	TRBJ1-1	CASGLVPGQGASEAFF	TGTGCTAGTGGTTTGGTACCGGGACAGGGGGCTTCTGAAGCTTTCTTT
TRBV19	.	TRBJ1-1	CASRERGNTEAFF	TGTGCCAGTAGGGAGCGTGGAAACACTGAAGCTTTCTTT
TRBV18	.	TRBJ2-3	CASSPGQGTDTQYF	TGTGCCAGCTCACCAGGTCAGGGCACAGATACGCAGTATTTT
TRBV4-2	.	TRBJ1-2	CASSQDPTNYGYTF	TGTGCCAGCAGCCAAGATCCAACAAACTATGGCTACACCTTC
TRBV15	TRBD1	TRBJ1-5	CATSRGDRSDLNQPQHF	TGTGCCACCAGCAGGGGGGACAGGTCGGATCTCAATCAGCCCCAGCATTTT